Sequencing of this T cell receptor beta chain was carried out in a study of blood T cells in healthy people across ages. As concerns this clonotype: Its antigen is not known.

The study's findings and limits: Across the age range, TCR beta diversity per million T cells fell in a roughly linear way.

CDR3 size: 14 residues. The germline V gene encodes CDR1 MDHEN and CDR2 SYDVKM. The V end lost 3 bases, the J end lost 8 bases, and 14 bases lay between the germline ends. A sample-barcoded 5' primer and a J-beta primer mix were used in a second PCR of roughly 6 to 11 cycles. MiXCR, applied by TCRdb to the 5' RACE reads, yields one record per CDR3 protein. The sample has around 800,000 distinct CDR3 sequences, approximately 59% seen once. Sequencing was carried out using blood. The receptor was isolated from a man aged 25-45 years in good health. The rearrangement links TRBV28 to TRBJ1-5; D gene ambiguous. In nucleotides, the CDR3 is TGTGCCAGCAGTTTGTTCGGTCGAGAAGAGCCCCAGCATTTT. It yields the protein CASSLFGREEPQHF.